Detailed here is one T cell receptor beta chain. This sample stems from a study of neoadjuvant nivolumab and ipilimumab in lung cancer. Sequencing used immunoSEQ multiplex PCR; TCRdb keeps in-frame clones, though not all of them. This table holds 5,500 to 8,500 clones, over 80% found once. CDR3 length: 14 residues. Germline V CDR1 and CDR2: WSHSY, SAAADI. V shed 6 bases and J 6 bases; nucleotides not matched to a gene: 6. This sequence originates from an adult with non-small cell lung cancer. The rearrangement joins TRBV10-2 to TRBJ2-1, with 9 bases lining up with TRBD2. The sequenced sample was tumor tissue, obtained after neoadjuvant nivolumab, alone or with ipilimumab, at or shortly before surgery. In DNA form, the CDR3 reads TGCGCCAGCAGGGGGGGTAGCGGGGGCAATGAGCAGTTCTTC. Its protein product is CASRGGSGGNEQFF.